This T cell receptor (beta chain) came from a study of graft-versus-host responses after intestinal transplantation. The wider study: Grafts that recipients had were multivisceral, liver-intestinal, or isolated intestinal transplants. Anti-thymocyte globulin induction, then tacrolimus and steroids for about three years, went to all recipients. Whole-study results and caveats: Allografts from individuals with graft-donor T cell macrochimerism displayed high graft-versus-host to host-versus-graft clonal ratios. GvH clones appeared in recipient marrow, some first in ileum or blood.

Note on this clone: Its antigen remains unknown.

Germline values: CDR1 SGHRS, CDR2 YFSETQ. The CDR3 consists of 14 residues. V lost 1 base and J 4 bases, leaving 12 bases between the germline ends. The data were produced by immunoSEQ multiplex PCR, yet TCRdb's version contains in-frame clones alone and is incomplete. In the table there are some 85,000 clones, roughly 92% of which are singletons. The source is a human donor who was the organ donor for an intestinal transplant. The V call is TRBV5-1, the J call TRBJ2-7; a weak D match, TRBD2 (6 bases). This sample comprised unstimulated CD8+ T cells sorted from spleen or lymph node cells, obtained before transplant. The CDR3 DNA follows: TGCGCCAGCAGCTTGTCGGGGGACGGGTACGAGCAGTACTTC. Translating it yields CASSLSGDGYEQYF.